The text below deals with one T cell receptor (beta chain). Antigen unknown. This entry is derived from a study of T cell responses to AZD1222 COVID-19 vaccine. CDR3 length: 16 amino acids. With 3 bases clipped from V and 8 bases from J, the junction kept 14 bases outside the gene matches. Germline V CDR1 and CDR2: LGHDT, YNNKEL (reference sequence). Overall study findings and caveats: Scientists sampled the repertoires only once the peak T cell response had passed. Reportedly, nearly half of unique spike TCRs recognized epitopes outside B.1.351/B.1.1.7 mutations. After two AZD1222 doses, spike-specific TCR breadth and depth rose versus day 0. The span of vaccine-associated CD4 TCRs extended across spike, with dominance at 160-218 and 743-854.

Profiled with immunoSEQ multiplex PCR; TCRdb holds only in-frame clones, not every one. The sample lists 180,000 or so clones, 85% to 95% occurring once. J is TRBJ1-2 and V is TRBV3-1 (or the pseudogene TRBV3-2), with TRBD1 matching 8 bases. Sequencing was performed on peripheral blood, taken on day 0 of AZD1222 vaccination. The clonotype comes from an adult in good health. Written as DNA, the CDR3 is TGTGCCAGCAGCCATTTCGGACAGGGCCCGACAGGAGGCTACACCTTC. It specifies CASSHFGQGPTGGYTF.